The clone carrying this T cell receptor beta chain turned up a few times. These data originate in a study of blood T cells in healthy people across ages. PCR was performed a second time for about 7 to 12 cycles using a sample-barcoded 5' primer and a J-beta primer mix. A single record per CDR3 protein comes from TCRdb applying MiXCR to the 5' RACE reads. The data contain 750,000 to 950,000 distinct CDR3 sequences, 25% to 30% of them singletons. CDR1 SGHVS and CDR2 FNYEAQ come from the germline V gene. The CDR3 is made up of 15 amino acids. Trimming stripped 1 base from V and 0 bases from J, with 6 bases between. These same data were also listed under a study on T cells of mothers and their children.

The clonotype comes from a woman in her thirties or forties in good health. The V gene is TRBV7-6, the J gene TRBJ1-4; D ambiguous. Sample: blood. Written as DNA, the CDR3 is TGTGCCAGCAGCTTAGTCCGGGCAACTAATGAAAAACTGTTTTTT. Its translation is CASSLVRATNEKLFF.